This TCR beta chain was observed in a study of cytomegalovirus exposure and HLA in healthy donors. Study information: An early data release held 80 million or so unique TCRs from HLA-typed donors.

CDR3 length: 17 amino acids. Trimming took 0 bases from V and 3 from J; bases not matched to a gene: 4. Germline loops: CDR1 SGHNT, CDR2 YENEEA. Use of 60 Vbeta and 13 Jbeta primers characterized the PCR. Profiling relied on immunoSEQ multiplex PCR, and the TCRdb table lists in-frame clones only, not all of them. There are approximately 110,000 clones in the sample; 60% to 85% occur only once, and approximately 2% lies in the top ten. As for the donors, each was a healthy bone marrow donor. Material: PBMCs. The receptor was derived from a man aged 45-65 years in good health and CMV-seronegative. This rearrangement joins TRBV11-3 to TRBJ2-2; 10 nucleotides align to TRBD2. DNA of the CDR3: TGTGCCAGCAGCTTAGATGGGCTAGCGGGGGACACCGGGGAGCTGTTTTTT. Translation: CASSLDGLAGDTGELFF.